This T cell receptor beta chain was retrieved from a study of T cell changes during pregnancy in multiple sclerosis. The junction had 8 bases not matched to a gene; V was cut back by 3 bases and J by 8 bases. This CDR3 contains 15 residues. Germline V CDR1 and CDR2: SGHRS, YFSETQ. Using immunoSEQ multiplex PCR, the repertoire was profiled, and TCRdb retains in-frame clones only, with some absent. The sample consists of tens of thousands of clones, 89% of them appearing once. This receptor was identified in a female donor with multiple sclerosis, enrolled in a pregnancy study. The sample consisted of peripheral blood, taken after pregnancy. This chain joins TRBV5-1 and TRBJ1-6; 7 bases map to TRBD1. CDR3: CASSSGDSDDSPLHF. The CDR3 nucleotides are TGCGCCAGCAGCTCTGGGGACAGCGATGATTCACCCCTCCACTTT.